This T cell receptor (beta chain) comes out of a study of cytomegalovirus exposure and HLA in healthy donors. The trim removed 5 bases at V and 1 base at J, leaving 9 bases unmatched. CDR1 is LNHDA and CDR2 is SQIVND in the germline V gene (reference sequence). CDR3 length equals 18 residues. Concerning this clone: Its cognate antigen is unknown.

Primers included in the PCR were 60 Vbeta and 13 Jbeta primers. Libraries were prepared by immunoSEQ multiplex PCR; TCRdb keeps only in-frame clonotypes and omits some of them. The data hold 150,000 to 200,000 clones, with over 75% observed a single time. Study-level results: It was reported in a later analysis that an Asian-associated ancestry cluster showed fewer N-insertions than the roughly 660-donor mean. Productive status was seen about 87% or about 30% of the time for most TCR beta V segments in an earlier analysis. It is likely that the observed cluster of highly shared sequence variants was a sequencing artifact.

The V gene is TRBV19, the J gene TRBJ2-4; 12 bases agree with TRBD2. Sequencing was carried out using PBMCs. The TCR originated in a woman aged 45 to 65 in good health and CMV-seropositive. DNA for the CDR3: TGTGCCAGTAGTCAACTAGCGGGGGGCAGCTCGGCCAAAAACATTCAGTACTTC. Translating gives CASSQLAGGSSAKNIQYF.